These T cell receptor beta chains were read from a single sample in a study of shared clonotypes between healthy human individuals. TCRdb's copy holds only in-frame clones and misses some; the assay was immunoSEQ multiplex PCR. The top ten clones hold under 0.65% of a sample with over 850,000 clones, around 78% of them seen once. The sequencing sample was made of memory CD4+ T cells from PBMCs. The source is a man aged 18-30 years in good health. Some clones in this sample may be carry-over from other donors' samples. The conserved cysteine and the conserved F or W are not part of the CDR3 here.

j_call	v_call	cdr3_aa
TRBJ2-1	TRBV9	ASSVRGVDEQF
TRBJ2-3	TRBV10-3	AISESGGGGSGTQY
TRBJ2-5	TRBV28	ASIEGVGVQETQY
TRBJ1-1	TRBV30	AHRRLNTEAF
TRBJ1-5	TRBV28	ASSLEGNNQPQH
TRBJ2-1	TRBV4-3	ASSQGLLAGAHEQF
TRBJ2-2	TRBV6-6	ASSYSQNTGELF
TRBJ2-5	TRBV2	ASSGSGQETQY
TRBJ2-1	TRBV19	ASSRRGSYNEQF
TRBJ1-2	TRBV28	ASSLGGLGYT
TRBJ2-3	TRBV4-3	ASSQGSRITDTQY
TRBJ1-2	TRBV18	ASSQYREGDGYT
TRBJ1-5	TRBV9	ASSVEGAGNQPQH
TRBJ2-7	TRBV7-9	ASSPRTSGNYEQY
TRBJ2-7	TRBV19	ASSMARLGEQY
TRBJ1-2	TRBV15	ATSREDSRSYGYT
TRBJ2-1	TRBV11-2	ASSLGTSVTYNEQF
TRBJ2-4	TRBV19	ASSIPGLLAKNIQY
TRBJ2-2	TRBV2	ASSDRDRGHGGELF
TRBJ2-1	TRBV5-8	ASSFGRGYNEQF
TRBJ2-1	TRBV29-1	SVETSGNNEQF
TRBJ2-1	TRBV7-3	ASSRGQDYNEQF
TRBJ1-2	TRBV5-4	ASSHGGQGNYGYT
TRBJ2-5	TRBV4-3	ASSPNGQPTEAQY
TRBJ2-3	TRBV5-4	ASSLASSYTDTQY
TRBJ2-5	TRBV14	ASSPLGREETQY
TRBJ2-2	TRBV28	ASSPQTYTLALANTGELF
TRBJ2-7	TRBV6-5	ASSSGVPPYEQY
TRBJ2-3	TRBV4-2	ASSQDYATGGRDTQY
TRBJ2-7	TRBV6-1	ASNDPYEQY
TRBJ2-7	TRBV11-2	ASSLVRGAEQY
TRBJ2-5	TRBV5-6	ASSFRLAGGSQETQY
TRBJ1-5	TRBV18	ASSPPTGRGINQPQH
TRBJ2-1	TRBV12-5	ASGLTGEQF
TRBJ2-5	TRBV7-6	ASSLSAGGETQY
TRBJ2-7	TRBV10-3	AIRGGASGSYEQY
TRBJ1-1	TRBV11-2	ASSLDPEREAF
TRBJ2-7	TRBV19	ASSMERLSYEQY
TRBJ1-1	TRBV27	ASRETWMNTEAF
TRBJ2-3	TRBV25-1	ASTWTGGTDTQY
TRBJ2-1	TRBV19	ASRVVGQQF
TRBJ2-5	TRBV30	AGTAGSSVGETQY
NA	TRBV30	AWRVSTLADPDLGYEQY
TRBJ1-5	TRBV7-9	ASSSGGTSNQPQH
TRBJ2-3	TRBV5-1	ASSLGLAESTDTQY
TRBJ2-3	TRBV5-6	ASSVGRADTQY